Below, one TCR beta chain is given with its context. The target antigen is unknown. One end of the junction fails to match germline, which may point to a read error. This entry is derived from a study of cytomegalovirus exposure and HLA in healthy donors. About the research overall: About 180 million T cells yielded about 120 million unique TCR beta sequences, as an earlier analysis found. A data release that came early held approximately 92 million unique TCRs from HLA-typed donors.

This PCR relied on a set of 60 Vbeta primers and 13 Jbeta primers. The repertoire was sequenced with immunoSEQ multiplex PCR; TCRdb's copy has only in-frame clones and lacks some. The sample has hundreds of thousands of clones, around four fifths seen once; the top ten hold less than 0.6%. Study-wide points: Reports showed the classifier diagnosing cytomegalovirus status with high specificity and sensitivity. In an earlier analysis, in approximately 570 donors, most V segments appeared productive either ~87% or ~30% of the time.

Germline V gives CDR1 LNHNV, CDR2 YYDKDF (reference sequence). This CDR3 comprises 13 residues. The TCR sequence derives from a boy aged 10-17 years in good health and CMV-seronegative. The gene calls are TRBV15 and TRBJ2-2, with D perhaps matching TRBD1 or TRBD2 (5 bases each). The specimen was PBMCs. The CDR3 spells CATSRGESGELFF. The CDR3 coding sequence is TGTGCCACCAGTAGAGGGGAGAGCGGGGAGCTGTTTTTT.